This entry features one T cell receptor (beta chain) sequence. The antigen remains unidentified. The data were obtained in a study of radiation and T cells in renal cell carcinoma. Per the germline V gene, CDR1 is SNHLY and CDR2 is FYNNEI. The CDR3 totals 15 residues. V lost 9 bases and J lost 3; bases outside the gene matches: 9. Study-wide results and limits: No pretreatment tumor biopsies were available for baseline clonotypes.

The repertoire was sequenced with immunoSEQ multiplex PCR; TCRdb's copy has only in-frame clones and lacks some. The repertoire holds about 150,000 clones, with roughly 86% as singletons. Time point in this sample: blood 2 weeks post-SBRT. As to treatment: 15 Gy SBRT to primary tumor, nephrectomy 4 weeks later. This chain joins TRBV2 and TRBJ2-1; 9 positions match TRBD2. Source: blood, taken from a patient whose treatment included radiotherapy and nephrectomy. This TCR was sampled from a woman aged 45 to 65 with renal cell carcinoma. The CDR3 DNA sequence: TGTGCCAGTCAAACGGAAGCGGGGGGCTACAATGAGCAGTTCTTC. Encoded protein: CASQTEAGGYNEQFF. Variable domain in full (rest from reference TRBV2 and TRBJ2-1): EPEVTQTPSHQVTQMGQEVILRCVPISNHLYFYWYRQILGQKVEFLVSFYNNEISEKSEIFDDQFSVERPDGSNFTLKIRSTKLEDSAMYFCASQTEAGGYNEQFFGPGTRLTVL.